Below are 26 T cell receptor beta chains sequenced from a single sample in a study of shared clonotypes between healthy human individuals. Clones were read by immunoSEQ multiplex PCR, and TCRdb kept only the in-frame ones, dropping some. Here the sample spans about 680,000 clones, more than 70% being singletons. Sequencing input: memory CD4+ T cells sorted from blood. Documented subset: CD45RA-negative fraction. These receptors all stem from a woman aged 25 to 45 in good health.

V is TRBV4-2 and J is TRBJ1-4, with TRBD1 as a possible D gene (6 bases). Deletions cut 0 bases from V and 5 bases from J, with 13 bases between. Germline CDR1 LGHNA, CDR2 YNFKEQ. The length of the CDR3 is 16 residues. CDR3 in DNA: TGTGCCAGCAGCCAAGATGGGGCAGGGACAAATGAAAAACTGTTTTTT. Translation gives CASSQDGAGTNEKLFF.

The chain employs TRBV7-9 and TRBJ2-5, with TRBD1 matching 7 bases. The CDR3 spans 14 residues. Per the germline V gene, CDR1 is SEHNR and CDR2 is FQNEAQ (reference sequence). Losses at the gene ends were 4 bases for V and 3 bases for J; bases not matched to a gene: 5. This CDR3 is CASSSQGSKETQYF. The DNA for the CDR3 is TGTGCCAGCAGCTCACAGGGGTCGAAAGAGACCCAGTACTTC.

This clone was seen many times. CDR3 residues: CASGTPATNEKLFF. In DNA, the CDR3 is TGTGCCAGCGGAACCCCGGCAACTAATGAAAAACTGTTTTTT. The rearrangement uses TRBV28 and TRBJ1-4; D is uncertain. In germline, CDR1 is MDHEN, CDR2 SYDVKM. Between the trimmed V and J ends, which lost 8 bases and 0 bases, there was a span of 10 bases. This CDR3 spans 14 amino acids. The full variable domain, in which reference TRBV28 and TRBJ1-4 provide the parts outside the CDR3, is DVKVTQSSRYLVKRTGEKVFLECVQDMDHENMFWYRQDPGLGLRLIYFSYDVKMKEKGDIPEGYSVSREKKERFSLILESASTNQTSMYLCASGTPATNEKLFFGSGTQLSVL.

At least ten counts were recorded for this clone. The chain uses TRBV25-1 and TRBJ2-2; TRBD1 is a possible D gene (5 bases). Germline CDR1 and CDR2: MGHDK and SYGVNS. The germline V and J ends were trimmed by 2 bases and 0 bases, with 7 bases remaining between them. The CDR3 contains 15 residues. CDR3 region: CASSETTANTGELFF. The CDR3, as DNA: TGTGCCAGCAGTGAAACGACAGCGAACACCGGGGAGCTGTTTTTT.

This chain connects TRBV25-1 to TRBJ2-2; 7 nucleotides match TRBD1. In germline, CDR1 is MGHDK, CDR2 SYGVNS. The J segment lost 5 bases and the V segment lost 2 bases, leaving 2 bases of the junction unmatched. The CDR3 runs to 14 residues. In nucleotides, the CDR3 is TGTGCCAGCAGTGAAGACAGGGATACCGGGGAGCTGTTTTTT. The encoded protein is CASSEDRDTGELFF.

The chain links TRBV27 to TRBJ1-2; D ambiguous. CDR3 length equals 15 residues. The V gene's germline CDR1 is MNHEY and CDR2 SMNVEV (reference sequence). Trimming cost V 3 bases and J 2 bases, with 13 bases left between them. CDR3 residues: CASSLGSQINYGYTF. The CDR3 region has the DNA TGTGCCAGCAGTTTGGGGTCACAGATAAACTATGGCTACACCTTC.

V usage is TRBV4-2 and J usage is TRBJ1-3; D unclear. Deletions cut 0 bases from V and 4 bases from J, with 7 bases between. Germline loops: CDR1 LGHNA, CDR2 YNFKEQ. This CDR3 contains 14 residues. In DNA form, the CDR3 reads TGTGCCAGCAGCCAAGAAGAAGGAGGAAACACCATATATTTT. Translating gives CASSQEEGGNTIYF.

The chain recombines TRBV28 with TRBJ2-7, with 9 nucleotides matching TRBD1. The germline CDR1 and CDR2 sequences are MDHEN and SYDVKM. This CDR3 has 15 amino acids. V lost 4 bases and J lost 2; bases outside the gene matches: 6. The CDR3 DNA is TGTGCCAGCAGTTCGGCCGGGACAGGGACCTACGAGCAGTACTTC. Its protein product is CASSSAGTGTYEQYF.

The chain employs TRBV11-2 and TRBJ2-7; 7 bases are a match to TRBD2. This CDR3 is built from 15 residues. Germline V gene sequence: CDR1 SGHAT, CDR2 FQNNGV. The J segment lost 1 base and the V segment lost 4 bases, leaving 7 bases of the junction unmatched. The CDR3 DNA follows: TGTGCCAGCAGCTCCTCTGGGACTACTTCCTACGAGCAGTACTTC. It translates to CASSSSGTTSYEQYF.

This clone occurred a few times. The V call is TRBV6-1, the J call TRBJ2-1; the D is unclear. Trimming shortened V by 10 bases and J by 8 bases, and 21 bases separated the two germline ends. This CDR3 is 14 amino acids long. CDR1 and CDR2 (germline): MNHNS, SASEGT. This CDR3 reads CATLPDSRLHEQFF. The CDR3 DNA reads TGTGCCACCCTGCCAGACTCTAGACTCCATGAGCAGTTCTTC.

This clone has just a few counts. The chain is built from TRBV29-1 and TRBJ2-5; D is perhaps TRBD1 (5 bases). V was cut by 4 bases and J by 4 bases, with 13 bases left in between. The CDR3 extends over 13 amino acids. From germline, CDR1 is SQVTM and CDR2 ANQGSEA. For the CDR3, the DNA is TGCAGCGTTGCCCCAGGGATTTTAGAGACCCAGTACTTC. Protein: CSVAPGILETQYF.

There are many counts of this clone. V and J are TRBV7-9 and TRBJ2-7; tentatively, D is TRBD1 or TRBD2 (5 bases each). The CDR3 has 14 amino acids. Per the germline V gene, CDR1 is SEHNR and CDR2 is FQNEAQ (reference sequence). V was trimmed by 3 bases and J by 6 bases, leaving 15 bases between them. The CDR3 region has the DNA TGTGCCAGCAGCTTGGGCACCGGGACGTCCGAGCAGTACTTC. It is translated as CASSLGTGTSEQYF.

A few counts support this clone. This chain links TRBV19 with TRBJ1-5; 9 nucleotides match TRBD1. From germline, CDR1 is LNHDA and CDR2 SQIVND (reference sequence). The CDR3 covers 14 residues. V lost 6 bases, J lost 6 bases, and 6 bases stayed unmatched. The CDR3 loop reads CASSGTGGSQPQHF. The CDR3 nucleotides read TGTGCCAGTAGCGGAACAGGGGGCAGTCAGCCCCAGCATTTT.

CDR3 sequence: CASSEHLNTEAFF. In DNA form, the CDR3 reads TGTGCCAGCAGTGAACACCTTAACACTGAAGCTTTCTTT. This chain joins TRBV6-1 and TRBJ1-1; D is uncertain. The CDR3 is 13 amino acids. Trimming took 2 bases from V and 2 from J, leaving 6 bases between them. The V gene's germline CDR1 is MNHNS and CDR2 SASEGT.

The genes are TRBV6-6 and TRBJ1-2; 8 positions agree with TRBD1. CDR1 is MNHNY, CDR2 SVGAGI, per germline (reference sequence). With V trimmed by 7 bases and J by 2 bases, 9 bases remained unmatched. The CDR3 is made up of 15 amino acids. The CDR3 sequence is CASTQGQGQNYGYTF. CDR3 sequence (DNA): TGTGCCAGCACCCAAGGACAGGGCCAAAACTATGGCTACACCTTC.

The CDR3 here is CASSLSPTGRLNYGYTF. CDR3 coding DNA: TGTGCCAGCAGCTTATCCCCGACGGGGCGACTTAACTATGGCTACACCTTC. The chain joins TRBV7-9 to TRBJ1-2; D may be TRBD1 (5 bases). CDR3 length: 17 amino acids. Trimming removed 2 bases from V and 1 base from J, with 17 bases in between. From germline, CDR1 is SEHNR and CDR2 FQNEAQ (reference sequence). Supplemented by reference TRBV7-9 and TRBJ1-2, the full variable domain reads DTGVSQNPRHKITKRGQNVTFRCDPISEHNRLYWYRQTLGQGPEFLTYFQNEAQLEKSRLLSDRFSAERPKGSFSTLEIQRTEQGDSAMYLCASSLSPTGRLNYGYTFGSGTRLTVV.

The chain links TRBV6-5 to TRBJ1-3; no firm D call. The V gene's germline CDR1 is MNHEY and CDR2 SVGAGI. Trimming took 0 bases from V and 0 from J, leaving 6 bases between them. This CDR3 contains 15 residues. The CDR3 DNA follows: TGTGCCAGCAGTTACTCGGGTAACTCTGGAAACACCATATATTTT. Protein: CASSYSGNSGNTIYF.

The rearrangement uses TRBV6-4 and TRBJ2-5, with 10 nucleotides matching TRBD1. This CDR3 region has 15 residues. CDR1 is MRHNA and CDR2 is SNTAGT in the germline V gene. The V and J ends lost 6 bases and 4 bases, in that order; junction bases with no gene match: 8. CDR3 amino acids: CASSPGGQGGETQYF. In DNA, the CDR3 is TGTGCCAGCAGCCCTGGCGGACAGGGGGGAGAGACCCAGTACTTC.

The rearrangement uses TRBV25-1 and TRBJ1-1; TRBD1 agrees at 9 bases. Per germline, CDR1 MGHDK and CDR2 SYGVNS. V shed 4 bases and J 6 bases; nucleotides not matched to a gene: 9. This CDR3 has 15 amino acids. The CDR3 loop is CASSGNDRGFSEAFF. DNA for the CDR3: TGTGCCAGCAGTGGCAACGACAGGGGGTTTTCTGAAGCTTTCTTT.

The CDR3 region has the DNA TGTGCCAGCAGACAGACCCAGTACTTC. Residues: CASRQTQYF. The chain combines TRBV11-1 with TRBJ2-5; D is uncertain. Germline assignment: CDR1 SGHAT and CDR2 FQDESV (reference sequence). Trimming took 6 bases from V and 6 from J, leaving 2 bases between them. This CDR3 has 9 residues.

The rearrangement uses TRBV20-1 and TRBJ2-5; D is unresolved. V shed 6 bases and J shed 6 bases, with 11 bases lying between them. Germline CDR1 DFQATT, CDR2 SNEGSKA (reference sequence). The CDR3 length is 11 residues. The CDR3 DNA is TGCAGTGCGGCGCGACAACAGACCCAGTACTTC. Its protein is CSAARQQTQYF.

The chain recombines TRBV29-1 with TRBJ2-4, with 7 positions matching TRBD2. The CDR3 contains 14 residues. Per the germline V gene, CDR1 is SQVTM and CDR2 is ANQGSEA. V gave up 7 bases and J gave up 4 bases; unmatched junction bases: 10. The CDR3, as DNA: TGCAGCGCCAACCTCCGGGGGGTGAAAAACATTCAGTACTTC. Its translation is CSANLRGVKNIQYF.

The chain is built from TRBV4-1 and TRBJ2-1; weak D call: TRBD2 (5 bases). Germline V gene data show CDR1 as MGHRA and CDR2 as YSYEKL. This CDR3 spans 16 amino acids. With 5 bases removed from V and 2 bases from J, the gap between germline ends came to 16 bases. The CDR3: CASSGAGNGPYNEQFF. CDR3 bases: TGCGCCAGCAGCGGTGCCGGGAACGGTCCCTACAATGAGCAGTTCTTC.

The genes are TRBV7-9 and TRBJ2-5, with 8 bases aligning to TRBD2. V dropped 5 bases and J dropped 3; count of bases not matched to a gene: 5. The CDR3 extends over 14 amino acids. Germline V gives CDR1 SEHNR, CDR2 FQNEAQ (reference sequence). The CDR3 here is CASSREGLEETQYF. CDR3 bases: TGTGCCAGCAGCCGGGAGGGCCTGGAAGAGACCCAGTACTTC.

V gene TRBV6-6 combines with J gene TRBJ1-1, with TRBD1 matching 7 bases. V shed 2 bases, J shed 3 bases, and the junction held 9 bases outside the gene matches. The CDR3 runs to 16 residues. Germline CDR1 is MNHNY and CDR2 is SVGAGI (reference sequence). CDR3: CASSYPQGGVDTEAFF. The CDR3 nucleotides are TGTGCCAGCAGTTACCCCCAGGGGGGGGTGGACACTGAAGCTTTCTTT.

The chain employs TRBV7-2 and TRBJ2-2, with 11 bases aligning to TRBD2. The germline V gene has CDR1 SGHTA and CDR2 FQGNSA. Trimming took 5 bases from V and 5 from J; bases not matched to a gene: 7. The CDR3 has 16 amino acids. CDR3 amino acids: CASSVSGRAGTGELFF. The DNA of the CDR3 is TGTGCCAGCAGCGTTAGCGGGAGGGCCGGGACCGGGGAGCTGTTTTTT.